There are a few counts of the clone carrying this TCR beta chain. Its target is not known. These data belong to a study of blood T cells in healthy people across ages. Overall study results and limits: Among long-lived donors, naive CD4+ cells were more numerous and diversity higher than in aged donors.

For the second PCR, which ran for roughly 6 to 11 cycles, a sample-barcoded 5' primer and a J-beta primer mix were used. TCRdb recomputed calls from the 5' RACE reads with MiXCR, one row per CDR3 protein. The sample has some 800,000 distinct CDR3 sequences; 20% to 25% are singletons. Germline values: CDR1 MNHGY, CDR2 SAAAGT. This CDR3 spans 19 amino acids. Trimming stripped 0 bases from V and 4 bases from J, with 22 bases between. This sample was shared with a second study, whose subject was T cells of mothers and their children.

The V and J genes are TRBV6-8 and TRBJ1-5; D gene ambiguous. Material: blood. The origin of this receptor is a boy aged 5 to 17 in good health. The CDR3 is CASSYSVERLQPFNQPQHF. The DNA of the CDR3 is TGTGCCAGCAGTTACTCTGTTGAAAGATTACAACCCTTTAATCAGCCCCAGCATTTT.